A selection of T cell receptor beta chains follows, all from one sample in a study of blood T cell repertoires in COVID-19. Using immunoSEQ multiplex PCR, the repertoire was profiled, and TCRdb retains in-frame clones only, with some absent. Among about 67,000 clones listed, just under 80% were seen once. Sample: peripheral blood. These receptors all stem from a woman aged 60 to 75 with acute or convalescent COVID-19. CDR3s include the opening cysteine and the closing phenylalanine or tryptophan. The D gene is left open where the match is weak. Some rows mark clone size as missing; the rest say once, few, many or name a class of expanded clone.

CDR3	DNA	size	D	J	V
CASSLGSTNPSGNTIYF	TGTGCCAGCAGCTTAGGTAGCACAAACCCCTCTGGAAACACCATATATTTT	NA	NA	TRBJ1-3	TRBV11-2
CAVRSSYEQYF	TGTGCCGTCCGTAGCTCCTACGAGCAGTACTTC	NA	NA	TRBJ2-7	TRBV10-3
CASREGGYGYTF	TGCGCCAGCAGAGAGGGGGGGTATGGCTACACCTTC	NA	NA	TRBJ1-2	TRBV5-1
CASSLTGDTQYF	TGTGCCAGCAGCTTGACGGGAGATACGCAGTATTTT	once	NA	TRBJ2-3	TRBV7-3
CASSFGGFYEQYF	TGTGCCAGCAGCTTCGGGGGTTTCTACGAGCAGTACTTC	NA	NA	TRBJ2-7	TRBV11-3
CATSAQGEASNEQFF	TGTGCCACATCGGCGCAGGGGGAAGCATCCAATGAGCAGTTCTTC	NA	TRBD1	TRBJ2-1	TRBV24-1
CASSTSLRDNGATNEKLFF	TGTGCCAGCAGCACCAGCCTTCGGGACAACGGCGCAACTAATGAAAAACTGTTTTTT	few	NA	TRBJ1-4	TRBV7-6
CASSFQGATNEKLFF	TGTGCCAGCAGCTTCCAGGGGGCAACTAATGAAAAACTGTTTTTT	NA	TRBD1	TRBJ1-4	TRBV9
CASSQLTGTSTDTQYF	TGCGCCAGCAGCCAGCTGACCGGGACTAGTACCGATACGCAGTATTTT	NA	TRBD2	TRBJ2-3	TRBV4-1
CASSYSPYSYEQYF	TGTGCCAGCAGTTACTCCCCCTACTCCTACGAGCAGTACTTC	NA	NA	TRBJ2-7	TRBV6-6
CSVERQVGGYTF	TGCAGCGTTGAACGTCAGGTCGGAGGCTACACCTTC	once	NA	TRBJ1-2	TRBV29-1
CASSYGRGVSYEQYF	TGTGCCAGCAGTTACGGCCGGGGGGTCTCCTACGAGCAGTACTTC	NA	TRBD2	TRBJ2-7	TRBV6-5
CASEYSFGNTIYF	TGTGCCAGCGAATACTCATTTGGAAACACCATATATTTT	NA	NA	TRBJ1-3	TRBV6-5
CASSYQGSTDTQYF	TGTGCCAGCAGTTACCAGGGGAGCACAGATACGCAGTATTTT	once	NA	TRBJ2-3	TRBV6-5
CASSYSGGTEAFF	TGTGCCAGCAGTTACTCAGGAGGGACTGAAGCTTTCTTT	NA	NA	TRBJ1-1	TRBV6-6
CASSVRLPAFF	TGTGCCAGCAGTGTTCGACTCCCGGCGTTCTTC	NA	NA	TRBJ2-1	TRBV2
CASSPPGVDSYTDTQYF	TGTGCCAGCAGCCCACCAGGGGTAGACAGCTACACAGATACGCAGTATTTT	NA	NA	TRBJ2-3	TRBV7-6
CASSYSGGGYSDTQYF	TGTGCCAGCAGTTATAGTGGCGGGGGGTACTCAGATACGCAGTATTTT	few	TRBD2	TRBJ2-3	TRBV6-5
CAWNSGQGVGEEQYF	TGTGCCTGGAATTCCGGACAGGGAGTAGGAGAGGAGCAGTACTTC	NA	TRBD1	TRBJ2-7	TRBV30
CSVETGIDTQYF	TGCAGCGTTGAGACCGGGATAGATACGCAGTATTTT	once	NA	TRBJ2-3	TRBV29-1
CASSSLEGTGGRGYTF	TGTGCCAGCAGCAGCCTGGAGGGGACAGGGGGACGTGGCTACACCTTC	once	TRBD1	TRBJ1-2	TRBV6-2/TRBV6-3
CASGLGVASTDTQYF	TGTGCCAGCGGACTAGGAGTGGCTAGCACAGATACGCAGTATTTT	NA	TRBD2	TRBJ2-3	TRBV6-5
CASSSPRDRTNYGYTF	TGTGCCAGCAGCTCACCCAGGGACAGAACTAACTATGGCTACACCTTC	few	TRBD1	TRBJ1-2	TRBV13
CASSQDLAGYGYTF	TGTGCCAGCAGCCAAGATCTCGCGGGCTATGGCTACACCTTC	NA	NA	TRBJ1-2	TRBV3-1/TRBV3-2
CASTLVGQGGYEQYF	TGTGCCAGCACCTTAGTGGGCCAGGGTGGCTACGAGCAGTACTTC	few	NA	TRBJ2-7	TRBV7-2
CASRVTGRVDTEAFF	TGTGCCAGCAGGGTGACAGGTCGTGTGGACACTGAAGCTTTCTTT	NA	NA	TRBJ1-1	TRBV6-1
CASSLGGSGTDTQYF	TGTGCCAGCAGTTTAGGCGGGAGCGGCACAGATACGCAGTATTTT	few	TRBD2	TRBJ2-3	TRBV28
CASSLSQGSNSPLHF	TGTGCCAGCAGCCTTTCCCAGGGGAGCAATTCACCCCTCCACTTT	NA	NA	TRBJ1-6	TRBV3-1/TRBV3-2
CASSFIRDTIYF	TGTGCCAGCAGCTTTATAAGAGACACCATATATTTT	NA	NA	TRBJ1-3	TRBV7-9
CASSRTTSGNEQFF	TGTGCCAGCAGCCGAACCACTAGTGGTAATGAGCAGTTCTTC	NA	NA	TRBJ2-1	TRBV3-1/TRBV3-2
CASSQGQGSLDTEAFF	TGCGCCAGCAGCCAAGGGCAGGGAAGTTTGGACACTGAAGCTTTCTTT	once	NA	TRBJ1-1	TRBV4-1
CASSQGLGGEKLFF	TGTGCCAGCAGCCAAGGCCTCGGGGGGGAAAAACTGTTTTTT	once	NA	TRBJ1-4	TRBV3-1/TRBV3-2
CASSLRDRSSYNEQFF	TGTGCCAGCAGCTTGCGGGACAGGAGCTCCTACAATGAGCAGTTCTTC	NA	TRBD1	TRBJ2-1	TRBV5-4
CASSFQITDTQYF	TGTGCCAGCAGCTTTCAGATCACAGATACGCAGTATTTT	NA	NA	TRBJ2-3	TRBV7-6
CASSPQQGGNSYNEQFF	TGTGCCAGCAGCCCCCAGCAAGGGGGAAACTCCTACAATGAGCAGTTCTTC	once	NA	TRBJ2-1	TRBV5-4
CASRNSSPEQYF	TGTGCCAGCAGGAACAGCTCGCCCGAGCAGTACTTC	NA	NA	TRBJ2-7	TRBV2
CSVQGIANYGYTF	TGCAGCGTTCAGGGGATAGCTAACTATGGCTACACCTTC	NA	NA	TRBJ1-2	TRBV29-1
CASSQAHSGGAVGTQYF	TGTGCCAGCAGCCAAGCCCATAGCGGGGGGGCCGTGGGTACGCAGTATTTT	NA	TRBD2	TRBJ2-3	TRBV3-1/TRBV3-2
CASSAERGGSTDTQYF	TGTGCCAGTAGTGCAGAGCGGGGGGGCAGCACAGATACGCAGTATTTT	once	TRBD2	TRBJ2-3	TRBV19
CASSLFIQGNSPLHF	TGTGCCAGCAGTTTATTTATACAGGGGAATTCACCCCTCCACTTT	NA	TRBD1	TRBJ1-6	TRBV28
CSATGDLTDTQYF	TGCAGCGCGACAGGGGACCTCACAGATACGCAGTATTTT	NA	TRBD1	TRBJ2-3	TRBV29-1
CASSPTDRPYGYTF	TGTGCCAGCAGTCCAACCGACAGGCCCTATGGCTACACCTTC	NA	NA	TRBJ1-2	TRBV28
CASSQGGQGMLETQYF	TGTGCCAGCAGTCAAGGGGGACAGGGGATGTTGGAGACCCAGTACTTC	NA	TRBD1	TRBJ2-5	TRBV6-2/TRBV6-3
CASKGGLDSPLHF	TGCGCCAGCAAGGGGGGGCTGGATTCACCCCTCCACTTT	NA	NA	TRBJ1-6	TRBV5-1
CASSRGGGSVYGYTF	TGTGCCAGCAGCCGAGGGGGGGGTTCCGTGTATGGCTACACCTTC	once	NA	TRBJ1-2	TRBV7-8
CASSLPGETQYF	TGTGCCAGCAGCTTGCCGGGGGAGACCCAGTACTTC	NA	NA	TRBJ2-5	TRBV5-4
CASTGSGGEQFF	TGTGCCAGCACCGGTAGCGGGGGCGAGCAGTTCTTC	NA	TRBD2	TRBJ2-1	TRBV7-6
CASSSGTGGTTGELFF	TGTGCCAGCAGTTCCGGGACAGGGGGCACCACCGGGGAGCTGTTTTTT	NA	TRBD1	TRBJ2-2	TRBV6-5
CASRRGVNTEAFF	TGTGCCAGTAGGCGGGGGGTGAACACTGAAGCTTTCTTT	NA	NA	TRBJ1-1	TRBV19
CASSHLRDFRDTEAFF	TGTGCCAGCAGCCATCTCCGGGACTTCCGGGACACTGAAGCTTTCTTT	few	NA	TRBJ1-1	TRBV7-9
CATSDSGTGETQYF	TGTGCCACCAGTGATTCTGGAACAGGCGAGACCCAGTACTTC	once	NA	TRBJ2-5	TRBV24-1
CASSDLWQDSYEQYF	TGTGCCAGCAGTGACTTATGGCAGGACTCCTACGAGCAGTACTTC	NA	NA	TRBJ2-7	TRBV2
CALYGGGYGYTF	TGCGCTTTGTATGGGGGCGGCTATGGCTACACCTTC	NA	NA	TRBJ1-2	TRBV10-2
CASSVGLAGGDTQYF	TGTGCCAGCAGCGTAGGACTAGCGGGGGGAGATACGCAGTATTTT	NA	TRBD2	TRBJ2-3	TRBV9
CASSPTTSTHEQFF	TGTGCCAGCAGCCCTACAACTAGTACCCATGAGCAGTTCTTC	NA	NA	TRBJ2-1	TRBV9
CASSLDSVYTGELFF	TGTGCCAGCAGCTTGGACAGCGTTTACACCGGGGAGCTGTTTTTT	NA	NA	TRBJ2-2	TRBV7-6
CASSSGSEGCEQYF	TGTGCCAGCAGCTCCGGTTCTGAGGGCTGCGAGCAGTACTTC	NA	NA	TRBJ2-7	TRBV7-9
CASSEHSYEQYF	TGTGCCAGCAGTGAACACTCCTACGAGCAGTACTTC	NA	NA	TRBJ2-7	TRBV6-1
CAIRGRSGNTEAFF	TGTGCCATCAGGGGAAGGTCGGGAAACACTGAAGCTTTCTTT	NA	NA	TRBJ1-1	TRBV10-3